This is a list of T cell receptor beta chains from one sample in a study of CD8 T cells in ankylosing spondylitis. TCRdb itself ran the 5' RACE reads through MiXCR, one entry per CDR3 protein. The table lists over 450,000 distinct CDR3 sequences, about 12% of them singletons. Sequencing was done on a sample of blood, either unsorted or a sorted T cell fraction (not recorded which). The receptors were gathered from a male donor with ankylosing spondylitis. Each CDR3 is given with its conserved first and last residue. Fields, in order: D gene, CDR3 length, V gene, J gene, clone size, CDR3 protein, CDR3 DNA. The D gene is left open where the match is weak. The size field is filled for only some rows; it gives once, few, many or a size class.

D: TRBD1
length: 15
V: TRBV24-1
J: TRBJ2-2
size: few
CDR3: CATSDWDRAVGELFF
DNA: TGTGCCACCAGTGATTGGGACAGGGCGGTCGGGGAGCTGTTTTTT

D: TRBD2
length: 15
V: TRBV7-2
J: TRBJ2-3
size: once
CDR3: CASSLLRESTDTQYF
DNA: TGTGCCAGCAGCTTACTGCGGGAGAGCACAGATACGCAGTATTTT

D: TRBD2
length: 15
V: TRBV7-2
J: TRBJ2-1
size: many
CDR3: CASSVGLAGNNEQFF
DNA: TGTGCCAGCAGCGTAGGACTAGCGGGAAACAATGAGCAGTTCTTC

D: .
length: 15
V: TRBV21-1
J: TRBJ2-2
size: few
CDR3: CASSREREETGELFF
DNA: TGTGCCAGCAGCAGGGAACGGGAGGAAACCGGGGAGCTGTTTTTT

D: .
length: 15
V: TRBV14
J: TRBJ2-1
size: many
CDR3: CASSRAGSSYNEQFF
DNA: TGTGCCAGCAGCCGAGCAGGTTCCTCCTACAATGAGCAGTTCTTC

D: .
length: 14
V: TRBV5-1
J: TRBJ2-3
size: many
CDR3: CASSLVGRTDTQYF
DNA: TGCGCCAGCAGCTTGGTCGGCCGCACAGATACGCAGTATTTT

D: TRBD2
length: 17
V: TRBV5-4
J: TRBJ2-2
size: .
CDR3: CASSPLGGERGTGELFF
DNA: TGTGCCAGCAGCCCCCTTGGGGGGGAGCGCGGCACCGGGGAGCTGTTTTTT

D: TRBD2
length: 17
V: TRBV4-1
J: TRBJ2-3
size: many
CDR3: CASSQGSASGLPDTQYF
DNA: TGCGCCAGCAGCCAAGGGAGTGCTAGCGGGTTACCAGATACGCAGTATTTT

D: .
length: 17
V: TRBV14
J: TRBJ2-1
size: .
CDR3: CASSQGGSGSSYNEQFF
DNA: TGTGCCAGCAGCCAAGGAGGTAGCGGAAGCTCCTACAATGAGCAGTTCTTC

D: TRBD1
length: 14
V: TRBV7-6
J: TRBJ1-1
size: few
CDR3: CASSGRAGGTEAFF
DNA: TGTGCCAGCAGCGGCCGCGCAGGGGGAACTGAAGCTTTCTTT

D: .
length: 17
V: TRBV5-1
J: TRBJ1-1
size: .
CDR3: CASSLVLRSDGNTEAFF
DNA: TGCGCCAGCAGCTTGGTACTTAGGTCAGACGGGAACACTGAAGCTTTCTTT

D: .
length: 14
V: TRBV20-1
J: TRBJ1-6
size: many
CDR3: CSAFGQPINSPLHF
DNA: TGCAGTGCTTTCGGACAGCCTATTAATTCACCCCTCCACTTT

D: .
length: 14
V: TRBV5-1
J: TRBJ2-1
size: few
CDR3: CASSLMDSYNEQFF
DNA: TGCGCCAGCAGCTTGATGGACAGCTACAATGAGCAGTTCTTC

D: .
length: 16
V: TRBV7-9
J: TRBJ2-1
size: few
CDR3: CASSLYSAPSYNEQFF
DNA: TGTGCCAGCAGCTTATATTCAGCGCCTTCCTACAATGAGCAGTTCTTC

D: .
length: 15
V: TRBV2
J: TRBJ2-1
size: few
CDR3: CASSKGQNSYNEQFF
DNA: TGTGCCAGCAGTAAAGGACAGAACTCCTACAATGAGCAGTTCTTC

D: TRBD2
length: 14
V: TRBV11-2
J: TRBJ2-2
size: many
CDR3: CASSSAGGTGELFF
DNA: TGTGCCAGCAGCTCTGCGGGGGGCACCGGGGAGCTGTTTTTT

D: TRBD2
length: 19
V: TRBV5-1
J: TRBJ2-3
size: .
CDR3: CASSLQGASGRLDPVRQYF
DNA: TGCGCCAGCAGCTTGCAGGGCGCTAGCGGGAGATTGGACCCGGTCCGGCAGTATTTT

D: .
length: 13
V: TRBV7-8
J: TRBJ1-6
size: many
CDR3: CASRLHTDSPLHF
DNA: TGTGCCAGCAGATTACACACTGATTCACCCCTCCACTTT

D: TRBD2
length: 16
V: TRBV3-1
J: TRBJ2-3
size: .
CDR3: CASSQGLAGGLDTQYF
DNA: TGTGCCAGCAGCCAAGGACTAGCGGGAGGCTTAGATACGCAGTATTTT